This T cell receptor beta chain stems from a study of blood T cell repertoires in COVID-19. As originally analysed: Estimates of nucleated cell counts were drawn from the amplification of reference gene primers. TCRdb's table, derived via immunoSEQ multiplex PCR, lists solely in-frame clones and lacks some. V, J and clone size derive from that table, while D and trimming were established from the DNA sequence. The data contain over 150,000 clones, 86% of them seen just once; the ten biggest clones take up roughly 7%. Trimming removed 5 bases at V and 9 bases at J, with 9 bases between. Germline assignment: CDR1 MDHEN and CDR2 SYDVKM. The CDR3 consists of 11 residues.

Sequenced material: peripheral blood. The chain employs TRBV28 and TRBJ2-3; D gene ambiguous. The clonotype originates from a man in his forties or fifties with active or convalescent COVID-19. The CDR3 DNA reads as TGTGCCAGCAGTCGACGCGGAACGCAGTATTTT. Translated: CASSRRGTQYF.